Below are 25 T cell receptor beta chains sequenced from a single sample in a study of T-cell reconstitution after alpha-beta-depleted transplantation in children. The TCRbeta library incorporated unique molecular identifiers. TCRdb reprocessed the PCR reads via MiXCR and lists one record per CDR3 protein. The data hold tens of thousands of distinct CDR3 sequences, with 4.9% observed a single time. The source was PBMCs, mostly from graft donor cells, collected 180 days after TCRalphabeta/CD19-depleted stem cell transplant. The receptors come from a boy younger than two who had a stem cell transplant for acute myeloid leukemia, so the T cells may come from the graft donor.

This clonotype occurred many times. J is TRBJ2-7 and V is TRBV21-1; the table's D call TRBD1 went unverified against the DNA. TRBV21-1 is a documented pseudogene. CDR3 length equals 19 residues. The CDR3 DNA sequence: TGTGCCAGCAGCCTCGCTCGGACGAGGACGGCATGCCCCCACCCAGAGCAGTACGTC. Protein sequence: CASSLARTRTACPHPEQYV.

This clonotype was counted many times. The V call is TRBV19, the J call TRBJ1-4; no firm D call. Trimming pared 5 bases from V and 5 bases from J, leaving 15 bases between. CDR3 length: 15 amino acids. CDR1 LNHDA and CDR2 SQIVND come from the germline V gene (reference sequence). CDR3 DNA: TGTGCCAGTAGTGCCTACAGCTACCTCAATGAAAAACTGTTTTTT. It translates to CASSAYSYLNEKLFF.

This clonotype was seen repeatedly, ten times or more. This chain links TRBV12-3 or TRBV12-4 with TRBJ2-2, with 9 bases matching TRBD1. The ends lost 5 bases at V and 8 bases at J; junction bases unmatched: 3. This CDR3 is built from 13 residues. The CDR3: CASSRTGAGELFF. CDR3 bases: TGTGCCAGCAGTCGGACAGGGGCAGGGGAGCTGTTTTTT.

Many counts were recorded for this clonotype. V and J are TRBV10-3 and TRBJ2-2; D may match TRBD1 or TRBD2 (5 bases each). Germline lookup yields CDR1 ENHRY and CDR2 SYGVKD. V lost 6 bases to trimming and J lost 6 bases, with 17 bases between them. The CDR3 runs 15 residues. The CDR3 sequence: CAIRGTDAVAGELFF. CDR3 DNA sequence: TGTGCCATCAGGGGGACGGACGCTGTAGCCGGGGAGCTGTTTTTT.

This clonotype came up many times. J is TRBJ2-3 and V is TRBV7-9, with D possibly called TRBD1 or TRBD2 (5 bases each). CDR3 length: 14 residues. Trimming removed 5 bases at V and 9 bases at J, with 18 bases between. The germline V gene has CDR1 SEHNR and CDR2 FQNEAQ (reference sequence). The DNA for the CDR3 is TGTGCCAGCAGCCCGGGACGGAACTTGGGAACGCAGTATTTT. Translated, it gives CASSPGRNLGTQYF.

This clonotype was seen at least ten times. This sequence joins TRBV5-6 and TRBJ2-5; D possibly uses TRBD1 or TRBD2 (5 bases each). The CDR3 contains 15 residues. Germline lookup yields CDR1 SGHDT and CDR2 YYEEEE. The V gene lost 4 bases and the J gene lost 4 bases, with 17 bases spanning the gap. CDR3 nucleotides: TGTGCCAGCAGCCCCGGGGCAAGGTCGGGAGAGACCCAGTACTTC. Translating it yields CASSPGARSGETQYF.

This clonotype was counted ten times or more. The chain links TRBV7-9 to TRBJ2-7, with 9 bases matching TRBD1. The CDR3 contains 14 residues. Germline CDR1 and CDR2: SEHNR and FQNEAQ (reference sequence). Trimming cost V 2 bases and J 3 bases; bases outside gene matches: 2. For the CDR3, the DNA is TGTGCCAGCAGCTTACGGGACAGGGTCTACGAGCAGTACTTC. It is translated as CASSLRDRVYEQYF.

V gene TRBV27 combines with J gene TRBJ1-3; no reliable D call. Per germline, CDR1 MNHEY and CDR2 SMNVEV (reference sequence). Trimming shortened V by 3 bases and J by 8 bases, and 11 bases separated the two germline ends. The CDR3 loop spans 13 amino acids. The CDR3: CASSFGKGYTIYF. Written as DNA, the CDR3 is TGTGCCAGCAGTTTCGGCAAGGGCTACACCATATATTTT.

This clonotype was recorded many times. The V call is TRBV20-1, the J call TRBJ2-1; the match to TRBD2 covers 13 bases. There are 15 residues in the CDR3. The germline V gene has CDR1 DFQATT and CDR2 SNEGSKA (reference sequence). The J segment lost 4 bases and the V segment lost 5 bases, leaving 5 bases of the junction unmatched. The CDR3: CSAPGTSGKYNEQFF. CDR3 coding DNA: TGCAGTGCTCCCGGGACTAGCGGGAAGTACAATGAGCAGTTCTTC.

This clonotype was observed at least ten times. This rearrangement joins TRBV20-1 to TRBJ2-2; D unclear. Per the germline V gene, CDR1 is DFQATT and CDR2 is SNEGSKA (reference sequence). The CDR3 has 14 amino acids. V dropped 2 bases and J dropped 9 bases, with 16 bases sitting between them. CDR3: CSARPRTLTRELFF. The CDR3, as DNA: TGCAGTGCTAGACCTCGGACCCTAACCCGGGAGCTGTTTTTT.

This clonotype was seen repeatedly, ten times or more. The V and J genes are TRBV20-1 and TRBJ2-1; D is perhaps TRBD1 (6 bases). Trimming shortened V by 6 bases and J by 0 bases, and 18 bases separated the two germline ends. In germline, CDR1 is DFQATT, CDR2 SNEGSKA (reference sequence). The CDR3 runs to 16 residues. This CDR3 is CSATRTGLSSYNEQFF. CDR3 nucleotides: TGCAGTGCCACCCGAACAGGGCTGAGCTCCTACAATGAGCAGTTCTTC.

This clonotype was seen many times. This rearrangement joins TRBV20-1 to TRBJ2-4, with D hard to call. Germline-derived CDR1 and CDR2 are DFQATT and SNEGSKA (reference sequence). The CDR3 consists of 15 residues. Trimming took off 1 base at V and 0 bases at J, with 10 bases between the two ends. Here the CDR3 DNA reads TGCAGTGCTAGAGGGGCGGTCCTAGCCAAAAACATTCAGTACTTC. Protein sequence: CSARGAVLAKNIQYF.

This clonotype was found many times. The V gene is TRBV7-9, the J gene TRBJ1-6; 9 nucleotides line up with TRBD1. This CDR3 comprises 15 residues. The germline V gene encodes CDR1 SEHNR and CDR2 FQNEAQ (reference sequence). V shed 1 base and J 11 bases; nucleotides not matched to a gene: 6. The CDR3 is CASSLGGQGTTPLHF. The CDR3 bases are TGTGCCAGCAGCTTAGGAGGACAGGGGACTACACCCCTCCACTTT.

This clonotype has a count of ten or more. This chain uses TRBV14 with TRBJ2-5; 8 bases match TRBD1. The CDR3 runs 15 residues. CDR1 and CDR2 (germline): SGHDN, FVKESK. The V gene end was trimmed by 6 bases and the J gene end by 1 base; junction bases not matched to a gene: 7. CDR3 bases: TGTGCCAGCAGTCGCCTACAGGGGGTCCAAGAGACCCAGTACTTC. Encoded protein: CASSRLQGVQETQYF.

This clonotype occurred many times. The CDR3 is CASSWGTWGYTF. The CDR3 DNA reads TGTGCCAGCAGCTGGGGCACCTGGGGCTACACCTTC. The J gene is TRBJ1-2, the V gene TRBV28; weak D call: TRBD1 (5 bases). CDR3 length equals 12 residues. Germline V gene lookup returns CDR1 MDHEN and CDR2 SYDVKM. The ends were cut back, 6 bases at V and 8 bases at J, with 13 bases in the middle.

At least ten counts were recorded for this clonotype. The gene calls are TRBV7-2 and TRBJ2-5; D may be TRBD2 (5 bases). V lost 5 bases and J 5 bases, leaving 12 bases between the germline ends. Germline CDR1 is SGHTA and CDR2 is FQGNSA. This CDR3 is 13 amino acids long. CDR3 sequence reads: CASSQGRGETQYF. DNA of the CDR3: TGTGCCAGCAGCCAAGGACGAGGGGAGACCCAGTACTTC.

This clonotype was seen repeatedly, ten times or more. The V and J genes are TRBV24-1 and TRBJ2-1, with D tentatively TRBD1 or TRBD2 (5 bases each). The CDR3 spans 17 residues. Germline V lookup: CDR1 KGHDR, CDR2 SFDVKD. Trimming left V 0 bases short and J 2 bases short, with 13 bases between. CDR3 region: CATSDLPRDGTYNEQFF. In nucleotides, the CDR3 is TGTGCCACCAGTGATTTGCCCCGGGACGGTACCTACAATGAGCAGTTCTTC.

This clonotype was observed at least ten times. This sequence joins TRBV29-1 and TRBJ2-7; D could derive from TRBD1 or TRBD2 (5 bases each). Trimming stripped 6 bases from V and 3 bases from J, with 18 bases between. The CDR3 is 14 residues long. Germline values: CDR1 SQVTM, CDR2 ANQGSEA. The CDR3 loop is CSVIRTGGIYEQYF. Written as DNA, the CDR3 is TGCAGCGTAATCCGAACAGGAGGTATCTACGAGCAGTACTTC.

This clonotype was observed at least ten times. The rearrangement links TRBV4-1 to TRBJ2-5; D gene uncertain. This CDR3 comprises 17 residues. From germline, CDR1 is MGHRA and CDR2 YSYEKL. V lost 1 base and J lost 5, with 20 bases in between. This chain's CDR3 is CASSQGGSGQPGETQYF. In DNA form, the CDR3 reads TGCGCCAGCAGCCAAGGTGGGTCGGGCCAACCTGGGGAGACCCAGTACTTC.

This clonotype has a count of ten or more. V is TRBV7-4 and J is TRBJ1-5; D is unclear. The V gene's germline CDR1 is SGHVT and CDR2 SQSDAQ. Trimming took off 2 bases at V and 3 bases at J, with 8 bases between the two ends. The CDR3 length is 14 residues. This chain's CDR3 is CASSLYASNQPQHF. The CDR3 DNA sequence: TGTGCCAGCAGCTTATACGCATCCAATCAGCCCCAGCATTTT.

The table lists this clonotype with many counts. The gene calls are TRBV5-5 and TRBJ1-1, with D possibly TRBD1 on 6 matching bases. Germline assignment: CDR1 SGHKS and CDR2 YYEKEE (reference sequence). The CDR3 loop spans 14 amino acids. Trimming took off 4 bases at V and 3 bases at J, with 13 bases between the two ends. The chain's CDR3 is CASSIRGGDTEAFF. Here the CDR3 DNA reads TGTGCCAGCAGCATCAGGGGTGGGGACACTGAAGCTTTCTTT. Full variable domain (remainder filled in from reference TRBV5-5 and TRBJ1-1): DAGVTQSPTHLIKTRGQQVTLRCSPISGHKSVSWYQQVLGQGPQFIFQYYEKEERGRGNFPDRFSARQFPNYSSELNVNALLLGDSALYLCASSIRGGDTEAFFGQGTRLTVV.

There are a few counts of this clonotype. The chain couples TRBV6-2 or TRBV6-3 to TRBJ1-2; D is undetermined. Trimming took 7 bases from V and 0 from J, leaving 15 bases between them. The CDR3 has 15 amino acids. Germline V gives CDR1 MNHEY, CDR2 SVGEGT. The CDR3 bases are TGTGCCAGCATTCCCCGCCTTGGAGCTAACTATGGCTACACCTTC. This gives the protein CASIPRLGANYGYTF.

This sequence joins TRBV7-2 and TRBJ1-2, with D tentatively TRBD1 (5 bases). V was pared by 3 bases and J by 8 bases, with 16 bases between. The CDR3 consists of 14 residues. Looked up from germline, CDR1 is SGHTA and CDR2 is FQGNSA. The CDR3 spells CASSLGGGDGGYTF. CDR3 bases: TGTGCCAGCAGCTTGGGGGGAGGGGACGGAGGCTACACCTTC.

This clonotype was found many times. The V gene is TRBV5-1, the J gene TRBJ2-1, with D possibly being TRBD2 (6 bases). The CDR3 contains 16 residues. Per germline, CDR1 SGHRS and CDR2 YFSETQ. V lost 0 bases, J lost 9 bases, and 19 bases lay in between. The DNA for the CDR3 is TGCGCCAGCAGCTTGGCCCGCGGGACTGGGTATGGTGAGCAGTTCTTC. Translated, it gives CASSLARGTGYGEQFF.

This clonotype was seen many times. The chain combines TRBV18 with TRBJ1-1; D is possibly TRBD1 (5 bases). The V end lost 3 bases, the J end lost 8 bases, and 13 bases lay between the germline ends. Germline V lookup: CDR1 KGHSH, CDR2 LQKENI. The CDR3 sequence is 13 residues long. The CDR3 bases are TGTGCCAGCTCACCCCGGCAGGGAGGAGAAGCTTTCTTT. It is translated as CASSPRQGGEAFF.